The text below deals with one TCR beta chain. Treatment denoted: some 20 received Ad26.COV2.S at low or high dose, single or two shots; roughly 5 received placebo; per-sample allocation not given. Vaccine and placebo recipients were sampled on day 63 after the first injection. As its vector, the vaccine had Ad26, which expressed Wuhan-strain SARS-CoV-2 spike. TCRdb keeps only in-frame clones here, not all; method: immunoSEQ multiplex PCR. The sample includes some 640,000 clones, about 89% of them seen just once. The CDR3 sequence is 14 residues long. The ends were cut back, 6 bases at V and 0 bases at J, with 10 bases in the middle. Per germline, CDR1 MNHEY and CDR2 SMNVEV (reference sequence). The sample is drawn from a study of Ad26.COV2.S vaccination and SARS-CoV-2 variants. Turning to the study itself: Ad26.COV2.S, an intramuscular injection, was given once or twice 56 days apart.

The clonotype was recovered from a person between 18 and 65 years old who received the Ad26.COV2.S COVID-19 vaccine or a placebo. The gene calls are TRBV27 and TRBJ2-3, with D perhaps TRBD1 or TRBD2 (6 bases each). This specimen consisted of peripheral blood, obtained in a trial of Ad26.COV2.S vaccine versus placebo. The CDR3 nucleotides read TGTGCCAGCAGATGGAGGGGGAGCACAGATACGCAGTATTTT. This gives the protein CASRWRGSTDTQYF.